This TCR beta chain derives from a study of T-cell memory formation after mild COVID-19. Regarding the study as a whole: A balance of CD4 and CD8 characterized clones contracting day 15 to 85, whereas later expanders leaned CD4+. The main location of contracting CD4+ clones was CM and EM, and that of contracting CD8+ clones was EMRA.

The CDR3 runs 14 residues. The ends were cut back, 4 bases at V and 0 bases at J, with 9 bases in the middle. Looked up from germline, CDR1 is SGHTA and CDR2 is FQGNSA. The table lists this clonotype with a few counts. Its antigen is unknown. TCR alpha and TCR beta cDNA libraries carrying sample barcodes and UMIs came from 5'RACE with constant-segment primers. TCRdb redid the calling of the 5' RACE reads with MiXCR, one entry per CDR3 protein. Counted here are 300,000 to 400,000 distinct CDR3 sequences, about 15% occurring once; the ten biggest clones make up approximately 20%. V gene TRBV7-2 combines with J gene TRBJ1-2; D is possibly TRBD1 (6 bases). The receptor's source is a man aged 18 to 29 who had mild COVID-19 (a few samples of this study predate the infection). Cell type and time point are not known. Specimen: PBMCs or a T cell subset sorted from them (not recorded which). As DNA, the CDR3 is TGTGCCAGCAGCTGGACAGCCACTAACTATGGCTACACCTTC. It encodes CASSWTATNYGYTF.